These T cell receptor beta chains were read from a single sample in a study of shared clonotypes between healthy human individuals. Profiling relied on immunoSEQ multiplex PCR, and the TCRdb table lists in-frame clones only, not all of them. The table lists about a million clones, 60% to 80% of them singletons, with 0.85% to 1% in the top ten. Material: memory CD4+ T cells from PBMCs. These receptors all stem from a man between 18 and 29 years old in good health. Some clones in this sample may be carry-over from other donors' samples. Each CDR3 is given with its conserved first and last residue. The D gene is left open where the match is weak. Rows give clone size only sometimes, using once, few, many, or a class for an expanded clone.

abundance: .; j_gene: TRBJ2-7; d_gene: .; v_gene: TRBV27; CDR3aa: CASSLLGQTYEQYF; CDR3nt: TGTGCCAGCTCGCTCCTCGGACAGACCTACGAGCAGTACTTC
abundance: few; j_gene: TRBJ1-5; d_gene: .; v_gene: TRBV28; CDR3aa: CASSSSGSNQPQHF; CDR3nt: TGTGCCAGCAGTTCCTCAGGGTCGAATCAGCCCCAGCATTTT
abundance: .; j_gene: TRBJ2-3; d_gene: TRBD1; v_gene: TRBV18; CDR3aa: CASSPPSRQGSTQYF; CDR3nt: TGTGCCAGCTCACCACCCAGCCGACAGGGTTCTACGCAGTATTTT
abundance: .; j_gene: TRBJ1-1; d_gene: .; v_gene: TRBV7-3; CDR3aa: CASSLSRPNLNTEAFF; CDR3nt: TGTGCCAGCAGCTTAAGTCGGCCGAACCTCAACACTGAAGCTTTCTTT
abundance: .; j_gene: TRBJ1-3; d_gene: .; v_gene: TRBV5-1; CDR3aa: CASSWGHEGSGNTIYF; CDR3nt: TGCGCCAGCAGCTGGGGACATGAGGGCTCTGGAAACACCATATATTTT
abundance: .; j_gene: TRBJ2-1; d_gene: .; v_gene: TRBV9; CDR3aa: CASSVANEQFF; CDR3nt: TGTGCCAGCAGCGTAGCTAATGAGCAGTTCTTC
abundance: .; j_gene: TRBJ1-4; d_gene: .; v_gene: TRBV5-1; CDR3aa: CASSPLGRVGNEKLFF; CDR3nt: TGCGCCAGCAGCCCGCTAGGCAGGGTTGGAAATGAAAAACTGTTTTTT
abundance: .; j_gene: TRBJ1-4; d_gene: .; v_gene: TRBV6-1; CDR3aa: CASRAGISDEKLFF; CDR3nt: TGTGCCAGCAGGGCAGGGATCTCAGACGAAAAACTGTTTTTT
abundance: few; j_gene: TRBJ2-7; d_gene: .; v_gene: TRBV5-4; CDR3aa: CASSSDTYEQYF; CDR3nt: TGTGCCAGCAGCTCCGATACCTACGAGCAGTACTTC
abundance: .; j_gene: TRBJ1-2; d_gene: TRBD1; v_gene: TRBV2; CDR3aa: CASSFGTGDRARGYGYTF; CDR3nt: TGTGCCAGCAGTTTCGGGACAGGGGACCGGGCTCGCGGCTATGGCTACACCTTC
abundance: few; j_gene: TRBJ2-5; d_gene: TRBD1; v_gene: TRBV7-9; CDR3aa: CASSLGRGETQYF; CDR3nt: TGTGCCAGCAGCTTAGGCAGGGGGGAGACCCAGTACTTC
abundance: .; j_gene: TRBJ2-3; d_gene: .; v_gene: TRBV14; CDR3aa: CASSQRLTDTQYF; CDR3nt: TGTGCCAGCAGCCAACGCCTCACAGATACGCAGTATTTT
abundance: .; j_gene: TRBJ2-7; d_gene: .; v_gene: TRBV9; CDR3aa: CASSVAWAGTYEQYF; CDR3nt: TGTGCCAGCAGCGTAGCTTGGGCAGGGACCTACGAGCAGTACTTC
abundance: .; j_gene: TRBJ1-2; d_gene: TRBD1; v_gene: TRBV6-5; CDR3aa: CASSSPRQGNYGYTF; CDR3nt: TGTGCCAGCAGTTCGCCGCGACAGGGCAACTATGGCTACACCTTC
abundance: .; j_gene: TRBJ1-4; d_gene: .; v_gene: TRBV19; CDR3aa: CASSMSQKLFF; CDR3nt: TGTGCCAGTAGTATGAGTCAAAAACTGTTTTTT
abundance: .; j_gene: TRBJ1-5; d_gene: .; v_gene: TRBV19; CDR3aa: CASRENGRNQPQHF; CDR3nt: TGTGCCAGTAGGGAAAACGGGAGGAATCAGCCCCAGCATTTT
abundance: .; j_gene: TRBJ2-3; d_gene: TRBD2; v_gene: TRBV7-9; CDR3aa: CASSSGLSTDTQYF; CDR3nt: TGTGCCAGCAGCTCGGGACTAAGCACAGATACGCAGTATTTT
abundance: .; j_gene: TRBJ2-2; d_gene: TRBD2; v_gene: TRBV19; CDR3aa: CASRGLADTGELFF; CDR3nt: TGTGCCAGTAGGGGACTAGCGGACACCGGGGAGCTGTTTTTT